This T cell receptor (beta chain) was sequenced for a study of vaccination and CD4 T cells after COVID-19. The wider study: Once diagnosed, patients had post-COVID samples drawn a median 101 days later (range 35 to 161). Overlapping peptides covering the spike proteins of SARS-CoV-2, HCoV-NL63, HCoV-OC43 and HCoV-229E were added to stimulate cells.

With regard to this clonotype: Its target is not known.

Trimming took 5 bases from V and 0 from J, leaving 15 bases between them. The CDR3 length is 16 residues. Per germline, CDR1 SGHVS and CDR2 FNYEAQ. At the Johns Hopkins FTIC core, DNA taken from cultured CD4+ T cells was sequenced by way of the Oncomine TCR Beta short-read assay. Each CDR3 protein gets one entry after TCRdb re-called the PCR reads with MiXCR. The sample contains over 10,000 distinct CDR3 sequences, about 51% of which appear only once. Indicated treatment: approximately nine-day PBMC culture with coronavirus spike peptide pools or control peptides (ViraFEST assay). Positive PCR dates spanned March to December 2020, predating US Alpha, Beta and Delta variants. Each well received fewer than 2.5 million PBMCs, cultured with approximately 10 IU/ml IL-2 and roughly 10 ug/ml peptide pools.

The receptor's source is a human donor who had recovered from COVID-19. J is TRBJ2-3 and V is TRBV7-6; D call uncertain. Sequences were obtained from CD4+ T cells from blood, cultured in vitro. This chain's CDR3 is CASSPDRAPSTDTQYF. CDR3 sequence (DNA): TGTGCCAGCAGCCCCGACCGGGCCCCCAGCACAGATACGCAGTATTTT.